These 7 T cell receptor beta chains were sequenced from one sample in a study of T-cell reconstitution after alpha-beta-depleted transplantation in children. During its preparation, the TCRbeta library received unique molecular identifiers. A single record per CDR3 protein comes from TCRdb applying MiXCR to the PCR reads. This sample yields a few hundred thousand distinct CDR3 sequences, of which nearly 10% are seen a single time; roughly a tenth belongs to the top ten. Sequencing used PBMCs from the stem cell graft donor, obtained from the stem cell graft. These receptors were obtained from a human donor who donated a stem cell graft to a child with SCID.

V and J are TRBV19 and TRBJ2-7; D is unclear. The CDR3 consists of 14 residues. Trimming removed 5 bases from V and 2 bases from J, with 13 bases in between. Germline V gene sequence: CDR1 LNHDA, CDR2 SQIVND (reference sequence). CDR3 nucleotide sequence: TGTGCCAGTAGTCCCCCGACGGCGGCCTACGAGCAGTACTTC. As protein: CASSPPTAAYEQYF. The complete variable domain, with remaining parts taken from reference TRBV19 and TRBJ2-7, reads DGGITQSPKYLFRKEGQNVTLSCEQNLNHDAMYWYRQDPGQGLRLIYYSQIVNDFQKGDIAEGYSVSREKKESFPLTVTSAQKNPTAFYLCASSPPTAAYEQYFGPGTRLTVT.

This clonotype came up a few times. The chain joins TRBV11-2 to TRBJ2-3; D remains ambiguous. Germline V gene data show CDR1 as SGHAT and CDR2 as FQNNGV. The CDR3 is 13 amino acids. The V end lost 4 bases, the J end lost 5 bases, and 10 bases lay between the germline ends. The CDR3 DNA is TGTGCCAGCAGCTCGACCACATTAGATACGCAGTATTTT. Amino acid sequence: CASSSTTLDTQYF.

This chain uses TRBV4-1 with TRBJ2-1, with TRBD2 matching 7 bases. V trimming: 1 base; J trimming: 4 bases; junction bases outside the gene matches: 13. Germline V gene data show CDR1 as MGHRA and CDR2 as YSYEKL. There are 18 residues in the CDR3. CDR3 loop: CASSQVDMGLAAYNEQFF. The CDR3 region has the DNA TGCGCCAGCAGCCAAGTCGATATGGGGCTAGCGGCTTACAATGAGCAGTTCTTC.

This clonotype was picked up a small number of times. This chain connects TRBV19 to TRBJ2-2; a weak D match, TRBD1 (6 bases). CDR3 size: 14 residues. Per germline, CDR1 LNHDA and CDR2 SQIVND (reference sequence). V was clipped by 6 bases and J by 1 base, with 9 bases between them. The CDR3 protein is CASRGAGNTGELFF. The CDR3 DNA sequence: TGTGCCAGTAGGGGGGCGGGGAACACCGGGGAGCTGTTTTTT.

This clonotype showed up many times. This chain connects TRBV11-1 to TRBJ2-1, with no clear D. Germline-derived CDR1 and CDR2 are SGHAT and FQDESV (reference sequence). There are 14 residues in the CDR3. Trimming pared 8 bases from V and 2 bases from J, leaving 13 bases between. CDR3 region: CASALQVTYNEQFF. The CDR3 nucleotides read TGTGCCAGCGCCCTCCAGGTGACCTACAATGAGCAGTTCTTC.

The chain is built from TRBV15 and TRBJ2-3; 7 bases match TRBD1. The J segment lost 3 bases and the V segment lost 8 bases, leaving 11 bases of the junction unmatched. CDR1 is LNHNV and CDR2 is YYDKDF in the germline V gene (reference sequence). This CDR3 region has 15 residues. The CDR3: CATAPHRQGTDTQYF. DNA of the CDR3: TGTGCCACCGCTCCACACCGACAGGGAACAGATACGCAGTATTTT.

This clonotype came up a few times. The chain uses TRBV7-9 and TRBJ2-5; the D is unclear. The ends were cut back, 1 base at V and 5 bases at J, with 14 bases in the middle. The CDR3 sequence is 15 residues long. Germline V gene data show CDR1 as SEHNR and CDR2 as FQNEAQ (reference sequence). The CDR3 DNA follows: TGTGCCAGCAGCTTAGGAATGACCAGCCTCGAGACCCAGTACTTC. This translates into CASSLGMTSLETQYF.